A single TCR beta chain is shown here with its context. TCRdb's copy holds only in-frame clones and misses some; the assay was immunoSEQ multiplex PCR. Among more than 50,000 clones listed, around 84% were seen once. These data belong to a study of OX40 agonist ivuxolimab in advanced cancers. The V gene lost 0 bases and the J gene lost 2 bases, with 7 bases spanning the gap. The germline V gene has CDR1 WNHNN and CDR2 SYGVQD (reference sequence). The CDR3 has 14 residues. The chain links TRBV10-1 to TRBJ1-1, with a tentative D call TRBD1 (5 bases). This material consisted of CD4+ or CD8+ T cells sorted from blood, taken in a trial of the OX40 agonist ivuxolimab. This sequence originates from an adult with an advanced solid tumor such as melanoma, head and neck, liver or kidney cancer. CDR3 nucleotides: TGCGCCAGCAGTGAGTCTAGGGGAAACACTGAAGCTTTCTTT. Residues: CASSESRGNTEAFF.